This TCR beta chain was profiled in a study of CD8+ T cells in alopecia areata. Background on the study: Tofacitinib was taken orally by treated patients, and the dose was 5 to 10 mg twice daily. Tofacitinib lasted 6 to 18 months, then 6 months off drug.

Of note for this clone: What it binds is unknown.

Germline loops: CDR1 GTSNPN, CDR2 SVGIG (reference sequence). Deletions cut 0 bases from V and 8 bases from J, with 10 bases between. The length of the CDR3 is 12 residues. Peripheral blood samples and lesional scalp punch biopsies were obtained from alopecia areata patients. Study observations and caveats: Lesional scalp exceeded normal scalp in clonality, especially in alopecia totalis/universalis.

RNA extraction and reverse transcription yielded cDNA as sequencing template. Repertoires were generated with immunoSEQ multiplex PCR, while TCRdb's copy carries only in-frame clones and drops some. The sample carries over 150,000 clones, around 63% recorded once. The chain combines TRBV30 with TRBJ1-2; D gene unclear. The starting material was CD4+ T cells sorted from blood, obtained at week 0. The TCR originated in a human donor with alopecia areata. The DNA of the CDR3 is TGTGCCTGGAGTGTATCGGGGTGGGGCTACACCTTC. Translating it yields CAWSVSGWGYTF.